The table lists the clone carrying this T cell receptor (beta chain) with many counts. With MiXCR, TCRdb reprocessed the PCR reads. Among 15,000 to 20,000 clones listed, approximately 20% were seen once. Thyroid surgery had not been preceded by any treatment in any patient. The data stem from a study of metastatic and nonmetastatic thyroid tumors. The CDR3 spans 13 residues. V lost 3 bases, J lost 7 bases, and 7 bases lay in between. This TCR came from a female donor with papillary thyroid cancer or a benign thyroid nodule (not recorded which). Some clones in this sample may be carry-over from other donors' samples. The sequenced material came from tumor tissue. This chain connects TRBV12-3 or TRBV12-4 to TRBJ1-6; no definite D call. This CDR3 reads CASSFGGNSPLHF. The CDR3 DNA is TGTGCCAGCAGTTTCGGTGGGAATTCACCCCTCCACTTT.